This T cell receptor beta chain was captured by sequencing in a study of T cell changes during pregnancy in multiple sclerosis. The data were produced by immunoSEQ multiplex PCR, yet TCRdb's version contains in-frame clones alone and is incomplete. The sample carries tens of thousands of clones, approximately 92% recorded once. Trimming stripped 4 bases from V and 6 bases from J, with 17 bases between. Germline CDR1 reads SGHRS; CDR2 reads YFSETQ. The CDR3 is 14 residues long. The sequence came from a female donor with multiple sclerosis, enrolled in a pregnancy study. Sequences were derived from CD4+ T cells from peripheral blood mononuclear cells, sampled in the third trimester of pregnancy. This chain uses TRBV5-1 with TRBJ2-7; TRBD2 might be the D (6 bases). The CDR3 region is CASSTPRGKGEQYF. The CDR3 nucleotides are TGCGCCAGCAGCACCCCCCGCGGGAAAGGCGAGCAGTACTTC.